A single sample is the source of the 29 T cell receptor beta chains below, sequenced in a study of PD-1 blockade in classical Hodgkin lymphoma. As to time point: cycle 4 day 1 (C4D1), after less than 7 weeks of nivolumab. No patient escaped relapse after autologous stem cell transplantation, and brentuximab vedotin exposure varied. Sequencing was performed with immunoSEQ multiplex PCR; in TCRdb, only in-frame clones are kept and a portion is missing. This table holds under 35,000 clones, around 74% found once. The source was peripheral blood mononuclear cells (PBMCs), collected before the fourth cycle of nivolumab. The receptors stem from a human donor with classical Hodgkin lymphoma.

The gene calls are TRBV28 and TRBJ2-1; D perhaps matches TRBD2 (7 bases). Deletions cut 2 bases from V and 6 bases from J, with 14 bases between. Germline lookup yields CDR1 MDHEN and CDR2 SYDVKM. The CDR3 sequence is 15 residues long. CDR3 sequence reads: CASSLGGATPNEQFF. The CDR3 DNA follows: TGTGCCAGCAGTTTAGGGGGGGCGACACCCAATGAGCAGTTCTTC.

The chain links TRBV4-1 to TRBJ1-1; 7 positions agree with TRBD1. The trim removed 5 bases at V and 2 bases at J, leaving 8 bases unmatched. This CDR3 spans 15 amino acids. Per the germline V gene, CDR1 is MGHRA and CDR2 is YSYEKL. The chain's CDR3 is CASSSPTGKNTEAFF. The CDR3 DNA sequence: TGCGCCAGCAGCTCGCCGACAGGGAAAAACACTGAAGCTTTCTTT.

V usage is TRBV27 and J usage is TRBJ2-5, with 11 bases aligning to TRBD1. Looked up from germline, CDR1 is MNHEY and CDR2 is SMNVEV (reference sequence). The CDR3 runs to 15 residues. The V segment lost 6 bases and the J segment 0 bases; nucleotides outside the gene matches: 3. This chain's CDR3 is CASRGTGGNQETQYF. The CDR3 DNA follows: TGTGCCAGCAGGGGGACAGGGGGTAACCAAGAGACCCAGTACTTC.

The chain couples TRBV7-6 to TRBJ2-7; D gene unclear. The length of the CDR3 is 15 residues. Germline V gene lookup returns CDR1 SGHVS and CDR2 FNYEAQ. Deletions cut 5 bases from V and 3 bases from J, with 17 bases between. This CDR3 reads CASSLRAQIYYEQYF. The CDR3 DNA reads as TGTGCCAGCAGCCTTAGGGCGCAGATTTACTACGAGCAGTACTTC.

This rearrangement joins TRBV28 to TRBJ1-5; TRBD1 agrees at 7 bases. The junction had 10 bases not matched to a gene; V was cut back by 2 bases and J by 3 bases. Germline V CDR1 and CDR2: MDHEN, SYDVKM. The CDR3 length is 17 residues. The CDR3 nucleotides read TGTGCCAGCAGTTTAGCGTTCCCAGGGGGAATCAATCAGCCCCAGCATTTT. Its protein is CASSLAFPGGINQPQHF.

A few counts support this clone. V usage is TRBV28 and J usage is TRBJ1-1; tentative D call: TRBD1 (5 bases). From germline, CDR1 is MDHEN and CDR2 SYDVKM. V lost 5 bases and J 0 bases, leaving 19 bases between the germline ends. The CDR3 is made up of 17 amino acids. CDR3 residues: CASSIVGELTMNTEAFF. CDR3 coding DNA: TGTGCCAGCAGTATCGTGGGGGAGCTGACCATGAACACTGAAGCTTTCTTT.

The genes are TRBV7-9 and TRBJ1-4; unclear D gene. The V end lost 1 base, the J end lost 7 bases, and 4 bases lay between the germline ends. The CDR3 contains 12 residues. From germline, CDR1 is SEHNR and CDR2 FQNEAQ (reference sequence). The CDR3: CASSLGIEKLFF. For the CDR3, the DNA is TGTGCCAGCAGCTTAGGGATTGAAAAACTGTTTTTT.

The CDR3 DNA reads TGTGCCAGCAGCTCGGAAAGATGGACAGGGAGGTACTTC. Its translation: CASSSERWTGRYF. V is TRBV7-2 and J is TRBJ2-5, with 8 positions matching TRBD1. Germline CDR1 SGHTA, CDR2 FQGNSA. V shed 4 bases and J 13 bases; nucleotides not matched to a gene: 11. CDR3 length: 13 amino acids. The full variable domain, completed using reference TRBV7-2 and TRBJ2-5, is GAGVSQSPSNKVTEKGKDVELRCDPISGHTALYWYRQSLGQGLEFLIYFQGNSAPDKSGLPSDRFSAERTGGSVSTLTIQRTQQEDSAVYLCASSSERWTGRYFGPGTRLLVL.

This chain connects TRBV5-1 to TRBJ2-7, with D hard to call. Looked up from germline, CDR1 is SGHRS and CDR2 is YFSETQ. Trimming shortened V by 0 bases and J by 0 bases, and 10 bases separated the two germline ends. The CDR3 is 15 residues long. The chain's CDR3 is CASSLEPTSSYEQYF. The CDR3 DNA reads TGCGCCAGCAGCTTGGAGCCGACGAGCTCCTACGAGCAGTACTTC.

The chain has TRBV27 and TRBJ1-2, with D maybe TRBD1 (6 bases). Germline lookup yields CDR1 MNHEY and CDR2 SMNVEV (reference sequence). V was trimmed by 8 bases and J by 0 bases, leaving 10 bases between them. This CDR3 comprises 13 residues. CDR3 residues: CASGGQANYGYTF. In DNA form, the CDR3 reads TGTGCCAGCGGGGGCCAGGCTAACTATGGCTACACCTTC.

This clone was found a few times. The chain recombines TRBV10-2 with TRBJ2-7, with D uncertain. CDR1 and CDR2 from the germline V gene are WSHSY and SAAADI. The CDR3 sequence is 11 residues long. Trimming pared 2 bases from V and 5 bases from J, leaving 4 bases between. The CDR3 DNA reads as TGCGCCAGCAGTGAGGGAAACGAGCAGTACTTC. Translation gives CASSEGNEQYF.

The chain is built from TRBV11-2 and TRBJ2-3; 8 nucleotides align to TRBD2. This CDR3 region has 12 residues. With 5 bases clipped from V and 14 bases from J, the junction kept 9 bases outside the gene matches. The germline V gene encodes CDR1 SGHAT and CDR2 FQNNGV. The CDR3 region is CASSPNKRGTYF. The CDR3 region has the DNA TGTGCCAGCAGCCCCAACAAGCGGGGGACGTATTTT.

CDR3 DNA sequence: TGCGCCAGCAGCTTGTTGACAGGGGAAGATACGCAGTATTTT. This codes for CASSLLTGEDTQYF. This rearrangement joins TRBV5-1 to TRBJ2-3; 8 nucleotides match TRBD1. The V segment lost 1 base and the J segment 5 bases; nucleotides outside the gene matches: 3. The CDR3 has 14 residues. Germline V gene sequence: CDR1 SGHRS, CDR2 YFSETQ.

The sample holds a few counts of this clone. The chain joins TRBV10-3 to TRBJ1-5; D is unresolved. Per the germline V gene, CDR1 is ENHRY and CDR2 is SYGVKD. The CDR3 runs 12 residues. The V end lost 8 bases, the J end lost 5 bases, and 10 bases lay between the germline ends. DNA for the CDR3: TGTGCCATCGGAAGTCGGGATCAGCCCCAGCATTTT. Translation: CAIGSRDQPQHF.

The chain links TRBV7-9 to TRBJ2-7; 10 positions agree with TRBD1. Trimming cost V 7 bases and J 0 bases; bases outside gene matches: 6. The CDR3 consists of 15 residues. CDR1 is SEHNR, CDR2 FQNEAQ, per germline (reference sequence). CDR3 in DNA: TGTGCCAGCACCGATGGACAGGGGGGCTCCTACGAGCAGTACTTC. This sequence encodes CASTDGQGGSYEQYF. The variable domain in full, with the rest retrieved from reference TRBV7-9 and TRBJ2-7, is DTGVSQNPRHKITKRGQNVTFRCDPISEHNRLYWYRQTLGQGPEFLTYFQNEAQLEKSRLLSDRFSAERPKGSFSTLEIQRTEQGDSAMYLCASTDGQGGSYEQYFGPGTRLTVT.

The rearrangement links TRBV5-4 to TRBJ1-1; D gene ambiguous. The CDR3 totals 14 residues. Trimming took off 4 bases at V and 8 bases at J, with 18 bases between the two ends. Germline CDR1 and CDR2: SGHNT and YYREEE (reference sequence). CDR3 in amino acids: CASSAQIGEEEAFF. The CDR3 coding sequence is TGTGCCAGCAGCGCTCAAATAGGCGAGGAGGAAGCTTTCTTT.

This clone was detected a few times. The CDR3 here is CASSFRGEAFF. The CDR3 coding sequence is TGTGCCAGCAGCTTTCGCGGTGAAGCTTTCTTT. The chain links TRBV12-1 to TRBJ1-1. TRBV12-1 is shown as a pseudogene. The CDR3 has 11 residues.

The chain employs TRBV15 and TRBJ1-2; D might be TRBD1 (5 bases). The length of the CDR3 is 16 residues. The germline V gene encodes CDR1 LNHNV and CDR2 YYDKDF (reference sequence). Trimming shortened V by 3 bases and J by 8 bases, and 22 bases separated the two germline ends. This chain's CDR3 is CATSRAQAMGEGGYTF. CDR3 sequence (DNA): TGTGCCACCAGCAGGGCTCAGGCGATGGGGGAGGGCGGCTACACCTTC.

The chain uses TRBV5-6 and TRBJ2-3; D unresolved. The germline gives CDR1 SGHDT, CDR2 YYEEEE. The CDR3 runs 12 residues. V was trimmed by 3 bases and J by 2 bases, leaving 4 bases between them. This chain's CDR3 is CASSSYTDTQYF. Written as DNA, the CDR3 is TGTGCCAGCAGCTCCTACACAGATACGCAGTATTTT. Based on the CDR3 plus reference TRBV5-6 and TRBJ2-3, the full variable domain is DAGVTQSPTHLIKTRGQQVTLRCSPKSGHDTVSWYQQALGQGPQFIFQYYEEEERQRGNFPDRFSGHQFPNYSSELNVNALLLGDSALYLCASSSYTDTQYFGPGTRLTVL.

This chain connects TRBV9 to TRBJ2-1, with 9 bases matching TRBD1. The CDR3 contains 15 residues. The germline V gene encodes CDR1 SGDLS and CDR2 YYNGEE. The V and J ends lost 4 bases and 6 bases, in that order; junction bases with no gene match: 8. The CDR3 DNA is TGTGCCAGCAGCCCCGTCGGGACAGGGCTCAATGAGCAGTTCTTC. Protein product: CASSPVGTGLNEQFF.

This rearrangement joins TRBV6-5 to TRBJ2-7; D is unclear. The CDR3 sequence is 13 residues long. CDR1 and CDR2 from the germline V gene are MNHEY and SVGAGI. The V end was cut by 2 bases, the J end by 3 bases, with 8 bases between. The CDR3 region is CASSYEALYEQYF. The CDR3 DNA reads TGTGCCAGCAGTTACGAGGCACTCTACGAGCAGTACTTC.

V gene TRBV25-1 combines with J gene TRBJ1-1; D is possibly TRBD1 (5 bases). The CDR3 extends over 14 amino acids. Trimming removed 8 bases at V and 4 bases at J, with 17 bases between. The germline CDR1 and CDR2 sequences are MGHDK and SYGVNS. This chain's CDR3 is CASRNRDFITEAFF. As DNA, the CDR3 is TGTGCCAGCCGCAACCGGGACTTTATCACTGAAGCTTTCTTT.

This clone has a single count. This chain joins TRBV6-1 and TRBJ2-7; 10 bases map to TRBD1. This CDR3 spans 15 amino acids. J lost 5 bases, V lost 6 bases, and 10 bases had no gene match. In germline, CDR1 is MNHNS, CDR2 SASEGT. The CDR3 loop reads CASRIEDRGTHEQYF. The CDR3 DNA is TGTGCCAGCAGGATCGAGGACAGGGGGACCCACGAGCAGTACTTC.

The chain combines TRBV27 with TRBJ1-2, with D possibly being TRBD1 (5 bases). The V gene's germline CDR1 is MNHEY and CDR2 SMNVEV (reference sequence). The length of the CDR3 is 12 residues. V was cut by 5 bases and J by 6 bases, with 10 bases left in between. In DNA, the CDR3 is TGTGCCAGCAGTCCAAAAGGGGATGGCTACACCTTC. Its protein product is CASSPKGDGYTF.

This rearrangement joins TRBV15 to TRBJ2-3; 11 bases line up with TRBD2. The junction had 6 bases not matched to a gene; V was cut back by 2 bases and J by 2 bases. There are 17 residues in the CDR3. CDR1 and CDR2 (germline): LNHNV, YYDKDF (reference sequence). The CDR3 spells CATSRPGTSGLTDTQYF. CDR3 DNA: TGTGCCACCAGCAGACCCGGGACTAGCGGCCTCACAGATACGCAGTATTTT.

The chain uses TRBV5-4 and TRBJ2-3, with 10 positions matching TRBD1. With V trimmed by 4 bases and J by 6 bases, 8 bases remained unmatched. This CDR3 is built from 15 residues. Germline V lookup: CDR1 SGHNT, CDR2 YYREEE (reference sequence). DNA for the CDR3: TGTGCCAGCAGCCAATGGGACAGGGGAGGGGATACGCAGTATTTT. Protein product: CASSQWDRGGDTQYF.

The chain couples TRBV2 to TRBJ2-3; 10 nucleotides line up with TRBD2. Germline V gene sequence: CDR1 SNHLY, CDR2 FYNNEI. The CDR3 has 15 residues. Trimming cost V 7 bases and J 7 bases; bases outside gene matches: 11. The chain's CDR3 is CASTASGGSGHTQYF. Here the CDR3 DNA reads TGTGCCAGCACTGCTAGCGGGGGTTCCGGTCATACGCAGTATTTT.

The rearrangement uses TRBV4-3 and TRBJ2-3; D perhaps matches TRBD2 (7 bases). V was pared by 0 bases and J by 5 bases, with 27 bases between. Germline V gene data show CDR1 as LGHNA and CDR2 as YSLEER. The CDR3 is 20 residues long. CDR3 loop: CASSQEWGGSGLPGLDTQYF. For the CDR3, the DNA is TGCGCCAGCAGCCAAGAATGGGGGGGCTCTGGACTCCCCGGTCTAGATACGCAGTATTTT.

This chain links TRBV19 with TRBJ2-6; a weak D match, TRBD1 (5 bases). The length of the CDR3 is 15 residues. Per the germline V gene, CDR1 is LNHDA and CDR2 is SQIVND (reference sequence). Trimming removed 7 bases from V and 1 base from J, with 11 bases in between. The CDR3 region is CASNRLVSGANVLTF. CDR3 bases: TGTGCCAGTAACAGGCTGGTGTCTGGGGCCAACGTCCTGACTTTC.